These 8 T cell receptor beta chains came from one sample sequenced in a study of T cells in Graves' hyperthyroidism and ophthalmopathy. Amplification of TCR beta CDR3 regions used RNA as the template. Carried out on the TCR CDR3, a first-round RT-PCR used the HTBI primer set. TCRdb reanalysed the multiplex PCR reads using MiXCR and keeps one entry per CDR3 protein. The table includes roughly 650,000 distinct CDR3 sequences, more than 15% detected once. Specimen: blood. These receptor sequences come from a woman aged 35 to 49 with Graves' ophthalmopathy.

At least ten counts were recorded for this clonotype. The chain links TRBV11-2 to TRBJ2-7; no reliable D call. Trimming removed 3 bases from V and 7 bases from J, with 10 bases in between. Germline CDR1 is SGHAT and CDR2 is FQNNGV. The CDR3 loop spans 12 amino acids. The CDR3: CASSFDLGEQYF. CDR3 coding DNA: TGTGCCAGCAGCTTTGACCTGGGGGAGCAGTACTTC.

This clonotype has at least ten counts. The V call is TRBV20-1, the J call TRBJ2-1; 9 bases align to TRBD2. The CDR3 loop spans 14 amino acids. Germline trimming cut 5 bases from V and 4 bases from J; bases unmatched to any gene: 6. Looked up from germline, CDR1 is DFQATT and CDR2 is SNEGSKA (reference sequence). DNA for the CDR3: TGCAGTGCTCTCGCGGGGGGGCCGTACAATGAGCAGTTCTTC. It is translated as CSALAGGPYNEQFF.

This clonotype was counted ten times or more. V gene TRBV11-2 combines with J gene TRBJ2-7; D is ambiguous. The germline gives CDR1 SGHAT, CDR2 FQNNGV. V dropped 0 bases and J dropped 0 bases, with 9 bases sitting between them. This CDR3 is built from 15 residues. CDR3 DNA sequence: TGTGCCAGCAGCTTAGATCGGCCGGTCTCCTACGAGCAGTACTTC. Translating gives CASSLDRPVSYEQYF.

There are many counts of this clonotype. CDR3 in DNA: TGTGCCAGCAGCCCCTACAGGGGTGAGATGAACACTGAAGCTTTCTTT. Protein product: CASSPYRGEMNTEAFF. V is TRBV3-1 and J is TRBJ1-1; 7 nucleotides align to TRBD1. The CDR3 spans 16 residues. V gave up 4 bases and J gave up 0 bases; unmatched junction bases: 8. The germline CDR1 and CDR2 sequences are LGHDT and YNNKEL (reference sequence).

This clonotype came up many times. J is TRBJ2-5 and V is TRBV18, with D uncertain. This CDR3 spans 12 amino acids. Trimming took 6 bases from V and 1 from J, leaving 6 bases between them. Looked up from germline, CDR1 is KGHSH and CDR2 is LQKENI. The DNA for the CDR3 is TGTGCCAGCTCCACCACCCAAGAGACCCAGTACTTC. Protein product: CASSTTQETQYF.

This clonotype occurred many times. The chain combines TRBV5-1 with TRBJ2-2, with 7 bases aligning to TRBD2. V was clipped by 1 base and J by 1 base; unmatched bases: 4. The length of the CDR3 is 16 residues. CDR1 is SGHRS and CDR2 is YFSETQ in the germline V gene. The CDR3 DNA reads TGCGCCAGCAGCTTGTTCGAGCGGGAGAACACCGGGGAGCTGTTTTTT. This translates into CASSLFERENTGELFF.

This clonotype was seen a handful of times. The chain carries TRBV7-2 and TRBJ1-4, with D perhaps TRBD1 (5 bases). CDR1 and CDR2 from the germline V gene are SGHTA and FQGNSA. V was clipped by 1 base and J by 5 bases, with 14 bases between them. This CDR3 is 16 amino acids long. The DNA of the CDR3 is TGTGCCAGCAGCTTAGACAGTCCTGGGGACAATGAAAAACTGTTTTTT. Encoded protein: CASSLDSPGDNEKLFF.

This clonotype was observed many times. CDR3 sequence (DNA): TGTGCCAGCAGTTACTCCTTAGCGGGGGGATTCACTAGCACAGATACGCAGTATTTT. Protein sequence: CASSYSLAGGFTSTDTQYF. The rearrangement joins TRBV6-5 to TRBJ2-3; 10 bases align to TRBD2. The germline V gene encodes CDR1 MNHEY and CDR2 SVGAGI. The CDR3 runs 19 residues. After removal of 0 bases from V and 0 bases from J, the junction contained 9 bases not matched to a gene.